The 24 T cell receptor beta chains reported below all come from one sample, sequenced in a study of memory CD4+ T cells and cytomegalovirus serostatus. Repertoires were generated with immunoSEQ multiplex PCR, while TCRdb's copy carries only in-frame clones and drops some. The sample includes under 35,000 clones, about 75% of them seen just once. The sort gate was single viable CD3+CD4+CD8-CD45RO+ cells for memory CD4+ T cells. The sample consisted of memory CD4+ T cells from blood. The receptors shown here come from an adult in good health and CMV-seronegative.

The rearrangement uses TRBV27 and TRBJ2-3; 10 nucleotides agree with TRBD2. J lost 2 bases, V lost 5 bases, and 4 bases had no gene match. The germline CDR1 and CDR2 sequences are MNHEY and SMNVEV (reference sequence). The CDR3 is made up of 15 amino acids. CDR3 in amino acids: CASSTLAGHTDTQYF. The DNA of the CDR3 is TGTGCCAGCAGTACACTAGCGGGGCACACAGATACGCAGTATTTT.

The chain combines TRBV7-8 with TRBJ2-5; D tentatively reads TRBD1 or TRBD2 (5 bases each). This CDR3 contains 14 residues. Germline lookup yields CDR1 SGHVS and CDR2 FQNEAQ. Trimming cost V 2 bases and J 5 bases, with 12 bases left between them. In DNA form, the CDR3 reads TGTGCCAGCAGCTTAAGAGGGGCGGGTGAGACCCAGTACTTC. Translated, it gives CASSLRGAGETQYF.

The chain couples TRBV18 to TRBJ1-3; D is undetermined. Germline CDR1 is KGHSH and CDR2 is LQKENI. CDR3 length equals 17 residues. Trimming took 3 bases from V and 2 from J, leaving 17 bases between them. DNA of the CDR3: TGTGCCAGCTCACCCTACTCTATCTCGGGTGCTGGAAACACCATATATTTT. This encodes CASSPYSISGAGNTIYF.

The chain employs TRBV19 and TRBJ1-2; 8 bases align to TRBD1. The germline V gene has CDR1 LNHDA and CDR2 SQIVND (reference sequence). Trimming removed 5 bases from V and 0 bases from J; junction bases left unmatched: 2. The CDR3 has 14 residues. CDR3 sequence reads: CASSPDRANYGYTF. In DNA, the CDR3 is TGTGCCAGTAGTCCGGACAGGGCTAACTATGGCTACACCTTC.

The chain carries TRBV4-1 and TRBJ2-5; the match to TRBD1 covers 10 bases. The CDR3 runs to 15 residues. Germline V gene data show CDR1 as MGHRA and CDR2 as YSYEKL. V was pared by 1 base and J by 5 bases, with 4 bases of the junction left unmatched. In DNA, the CDR3 is TGCGCCAGCAGCCAAGGGGACAGGGGCAGGGAGACCCAGTACTTC. Protein sequence: CASSQGDRGRETQYF.

The chain links TRBV18 to TRBJ1-2; D remains ambiguous. Per germline, CDR1 KGHSH and CDR2 LQKENI. Trimming cost V 3 bases and J 0 bases, with 8 bases left between them. The CDR3 consists of 14 residues. CDR3 loop: CASSPDLANYGYTF. The DNA of the CDR3 is TGTGCCAGCTCACCGGACCTAGCTAACTATGGCTACACCTTC.

The chain links TRBV7-9 to TRBJ1-5; the D is unclear. The CDR3 totals 12 residues. Per the germline V gene, CDR1 is SEHNR and CDR2 is FQNEAQ (reference sequence). Trimming cost V 1 base and J 5 bases, with 3 bases left between them. The DNA of the CDR3 is TGTGCCAGCAGCTTAGTAGATCAGCCCCAGCATTTT. This translates into CASSLVDQPQHF.

The chain has TRBV6-6 and TRBJ1-4, with 7 nucleotides matching TRBD1. CDR1 is MNHNY and CDR2 is SVGAGI in the germline V gene (reference sequence). The CDR3 is made up of 16 amino acids. The ends lost 2 bases at V and 1 base at J; junction bases unmatched: 4. CDR3 bases: TGTGCCAGCAGTTACAGGGGGCTGGTAACTAATGAAAAACTGTTTTTT. Protein sequence: CASSYRGLVTNEKLFF.

The genes are TRBV7-2 and TRBJ2-4; 7 bases fit TRBD1. V shed 5 bases and J 4 bases; nucleotides not matched to a gene: 5. Germline CDR1 SGHTA, CDR2 FQGNSA. The length of the CDR3 is 14 residues. The CDR3 is CASSLGQLKNIQYF. In nucleotides, the CDR3 is TGTGCCAGCAGCCTGGGACAGCTGAAAAACATTCAGTACTTC.

V usage is TRBV9 and J usage is TRBJ1-1; D is unclear. The V end was cut by 0 bases, the J end by 7 bases, with 10 bases between. Looked up from germline, CDR1 is SGDLS and CDR2 is YYNGEE. This CDR3 region has 13 residues. CDR3 residues: CASSVDPVIEAFF. The CDR3 DNA is TGTGCCAGCAGCGTAGATCCAGTCATTGAAGCTTTCTTT.

The chain has TRBV2 and TRBJ2-7; no definite D call. The CDR3 has 13 residues. Germline V gene data show CDR1 as SNHLY and CDR2 as FYNNEI. Trimming took 7 bases from V and 4 from J, leaving 14 bases between them. In DNA form, the CDR3 reads TGTGCCAGCATTTTTGGGTTAGGGTACGAGCAGTACTTC. This translates into CASIFGLGYEQYF.

This sequence joins TRBV6-1 and TRBJ2-7; D is possibly TRBD2 (6 bases). CDR3 length: 15 residues. Germline CDR1 and CDR2: MNHNS and SASEGT. Trimming shortened V by 7 bases and J by 4 bases, and 20 bases separated the two germline ends. CDR3 DNA sequence: TGTGCCAGCACCAAACTTGTGGGGGGACCGTACGAGCAGTACTTC. Amino acid sequence: CASTKLVGGPYEQYF.

The genes are TRBV27 and TRBJ2-3; 13 bases map to TRBD2. Germline V CDR1 and CDR2: MNHEY, SMNVEV (reference sequence). CDR3 length equals 15 residues. The V segment lost 5 bases and the J segment 5 bases; nucleotides outside the gene matches: 4. The CDR3 coding sequence is TGTGCCAGCAGTCCTCGACTAGCGGGAGGAGATACGCAGTATTTT. It codes for CASSPRLAGGDTQYF.

V gene TRBV28 combines with J gene TRBJ1-5; D is possibly TRBD1 (5 bases). The CDR3 totals 15 residues. The germline gives CDR1 MDHEN, CDR2 SYDVKM. V lost 10 bases, J lost 2 bases, and 18 bases lay in between. CDR3 nucleotide sequence: TGTGCCACCTGGGGAGCAGGGAAGGGCAATCAGCCCCAGCATTTT. Its protein is CATWGAGKGNQPQHF.

CDR3 coding DNA: TGTGCCAGTAGAGGGACAGGGAGCCTCTACGAGCAGTACTTC. It is translated as CASRGTGSLYEQYF. This chain connects TRBV19 to TRBJ2-7; 9 nucleotides line up with TRBD1. The germline gives CDR1 LNHDA, CDR2 SQIVND (reference sequence). The ends lost 6 bases at V and 3 bases at J; junction bases unmatched: 6. CDR3 length: 14 amino acids.

The genes are TRBV9 and TRBJ1-1; no reliable D call. The V end lost 4 bases, the J end lost 5 bases, and 12 bases lay between the germline ends. The germline V gene encodes CDR1 SGDLS and CDR2 YYNGEE. The CDR3 loop spans 13 amino acids. As DNA, the CDR3 is TGTGCCAGCAGCACCCTCGGAGGGACTGAAGCTTTCTTT. Protein product: CASSTLGGTEAFF. Together with reference TRBV9 and TRBJ1-1, the CDR3 gives the full variable domain: DSGVTQTPKHLITATGQRVTLRCSPRSGDLSVYWYQQSLDQGLQFLIQYYNGEERAKGNILERFSAQQFPDLHSELNLSSLELGDSALYFCASSTLGGTEAFFGQGTRLTVV.

The CDR3, as DNA: TGTGCCAGCAGCTTATCCCTTGGGACTACCGATACGCAGTATTTT. It yields the protein CASSLSLGTTDTQYF. The chain carries TRBV7-2 and TRBJ2-3; TRBD2 aligns across 7 bases. The CDR3 consists of 15 residues. The ends lost 2 bases at V and 6 bases at J; junction bases unmatched: 8. Germline loops: CDR1 SGHTA, CDR2 FQGNSA.

The rearrangement joins TRBV27 to TRBJ1-5, with D perhaps TRBD1 (6 bases). This CDR3 has 15 residues. CDR1 and CDR2 from the germline V gene are MNHEY and SMNVEV (reference sequence). V shed 6 bases and J shed 0 bases, with 12 bases lying between them. The CDR3 nucleotides read TGTGCCAGCAGGTCCGGGACAAATAGCAATCAGCCCCAGCATTTT. Protein: CASRSGTNSNQPQHF.

This clone was seen more than once but under ten times. The gene calls are TRBV18 and TRBJ1-4; the match to TRBD1 covers 7 bases. Germline-derived CDR1 and CDR2 are KGHSH and LQKENI. V lost 3 bases, J lost 3 bases, and 4 bases stayed unmatched. CDR3 length equals 15 residues. DNA of the CDR3: TGTGCCAGCTCACCGGGACAGCCCTCTAATGAAAAACTGTTTTTT. It translates to CASSPGQPSNEKLFF.

V is TRBV7-2 and J is TRBJ2-4; the D gene is possibly TRBD1 (6 bases). Trimming shortened V by 2 bases and J by 6 bases, and 11 bases separated the two germline ends. Germline lookup yields CDR1 SGHTA and CDR2 FQGNSA. This CDR3 is 14 amino acids long. The CDR3 DNA sequence: TGTGCCAGCAGCTTATTGCCGACAGGAAACATTCAGTACTTC. It translates to CASSLLPTGNIQYF.

The V call is TRBV12-1, the J call TRBJ2-1; TRBD2, as called in the table, went unchecked against the DNA. TRBV12-1 is deemed a pseudogene. The CDR3 loop spans 19 amino acids. The CDR3 region has the DNA TGTGCCAGCGAGTATATATCGCGTCCGGGACTACAGACCTACAATGAGCAGTTCTTC. Its translation is CASEYISRPGLQTYNEQFF.

In this sample, this clone turned up a few times. The V gene is TRBV2, the J gene TRBJ2-5; D ambiguous. Trimming stripped 4 bases from V and 4 bases from J, with 10 bases between. The CDR3 runs 13 residues. The germline gives CDR1 SNHLY, CDR2 FYNNEI. This chain's CDR3 is CASSGPIGETQYF. CDR3 DNA sequence: TGTGCCAGCAGTGGACCGATAGGAGAGACCCAGTACTTC.

This chain links TRBV9 with TRBJ1-3, with D uncertain. V gave up 4 bases and J gave up 4 bases, with 9 bases separating them. This CDR3 has 13 amino acids. In germline, CDR1 is SGDLS, CDR2 YYNGEE. CDR3 region: CASSRVTGNTIYF. The CDR3 DNA is TGTGCCAGCAGCAGGGTTACCGGAAACACCATATATTTT.

The DNA of the CDR3 is TGTGCCAGCACCAAGACTAGCGGGGGGGCCTACGAGCAGTACTTC. Translation gives CASTKTSGGAYEQYF. The chain employs TRBV6-5 and TRBJ2-7; 14 nucleotides agree with TRBD2. This CDR3 comprises 15 residues. The germline V gene has CDR1 MNHEY and CDR2 SVGAGI. Trimming took 7 bases from V and 2 from J; bases not matched to a gene: 4.